This T cell receptor beta chain was recovered during a study of cytomegalovirus exposure and HLA in healthy donors (dated by TCRdb to 2016 to 2017). Background on the whole study: In an earlier analysis of approximately 500 of the donors, around 300 Gb of sequence data and roughly 100 million unique TCR beta sequences from 180 million or so T cells were reported. HLA typing included class I and class II loci at four-digit resolution. The study combined high-throughput TCR immunosequencing, statistical association of individual TCRs with disease status, and machine learning to predict cytomegalovirus infection status. All discovery cohort repertoires had been generated using a single sequencing platform. A separate validation cohort of roughly 130 different subjects was used in addition to the approximately 700-subject first cohort. Donor age, sex, ethnicity and CMV serostatus were collected together with the repertoire data. On average, roughly 240,000 unique TCR beta nucleotide sequences were sequenced per donor among a few hundred genotyped donors of the cohort, with roughly 18% of those sequences being non-productive. In an earlier analysis of around 540 of the donors, high-throughput TCR beta sequencing was used to judge whether each TCR beta V gene segment behaved as functional or pseudogenic. Rather than drawing on any new phenotypic data, the later analysis identified candidate immune exposures from TCR beta sequences and the way those sequences occurred across donors. Genome-wide SNP genotypes for about 65% of the roughly 670 donors were used in a later genetic analysis, which treated that subset as a discovery cohort. The study profiled the T cell repertoires of 550 to 700 subjects by immunosequencing and related them to cytomegalovirus serostatus. The genetic ancestry cluster associated with self-reported Caucasian donors included about 81% of the approximately 410 genotyped donors. Approximately 300 gigabases of sequencing data and 91 million or so unique TCR sequences made up an early release that covered approximately 700 HLA-typed donors. The study aimed to test whether cataloging public T cell receptors could reveal signatures of past pathogen exposure. Roughly five DR-DQ haplotypes were handled as single units for association and clustering, since linkage in the cohort was strong. To study patterns of TCR occurrence, a later analysis re-analyzed previously published TCR beta repertoires from just over 650 donors and added high-resolution HLA genotyping. Typing coverage varied by locus: 629-630 donors for A, B, C, DRB1 and DQB1; roughly 520 for DQA1; 600 to 610 for DPA1; around 450 for DPB1. General study outcomes and caveats: A later analysis found that most CMV-associated TCR beta chains appeared HLA-restricted, with HLA associations seemingly driven largely by CMV exposure. Because counts were too low, approximately 15 rarely observed V segments, including chromosome 9 orphons, were excluded from the earlier analysis of 500 to 700 of the donors. Presence/absence analyses assumed roughly uniform sequencing depth across donors, an assumption that may not hold. In both the original and validation cohorts, the classifier was reported to diagnose cytomegalovirus status with high specificity and sensitivity. A few of the identified cytomegalovirus-associated TCR beta chains were confirmed in vitro to be specific for cytomegalovirus antigens. The sequencing pipeline was judged likely to have produced a cluster of highly shared sequence variants as a technical artifact. An association between a missense DCLRE1C variant and V-gene and J-gene trimming of TCR beta chains was found in a later genetic analysis and replicated in an independent cohort. The authors suggested that the approach could potentially be generalized to other disease states and immunological phenotypes. In an earlier analysis of around 600 of the donors, most TCR beta V segments were observed in productive rearrangements about 87% or about 30% of the time, broadly matching IMGT annotations. In the study, some 180 TCR beta chains were listed as associated with cytomegalovirus. Strong co-occurrence of HLA alleles, especially DR and DQ, made assigning TCR associations to individual alleles difficult. Some IMGT-functional V segments, including TRBV6-2 and TRBV6-3, could not be told apart with the 87-base-pair reads, so those segments were excluded. Because HLA typing was unavailable for some donors at each locus, only the typed subset was used in association tests. The only immune exposure information available for the cohort was CMV serostatus. In a later analysis, HLA-associated TCR beta chains were found to be more clonally expanded and to have lower generation probabilities than equally common non-associated chains. In a later analysis, TCR association rates were found to vary across HLA loci, with the most associated TCRs seen for DRB1 alleles and the fewest for HLA-C alleles. Across donors, most TCR sequences were observed very rarely, whereas some public TCRs were present in many individuals. According to a later genetic analysis, donors in an Asian-associated ancestry cluster had fewer N-insertions in productive TCRs than the roughly 660-donor mean. Correlated functional status among segregating V segments might be attributable to linkage disequilibrium, but an unknown experimental factor could not be ruled out. In a later analysis, several top co-occurrence clusters were reported to appear linked to parvovirus B19, influenza, CMV and Epstein-Barr virus. This cohort had only TCR beta chains sequenced, and the lack of alpha or paired-chain data limited which features could be detected. Specific HLA alleles were associated with 16,951 TCR beta sequences at a false discovery rate of 0.05 in a later analysis. A further reported finding was that TCR beta sequences accurately predicted the HLA-A and HLA-B alleles for most subjects in the first cohort.

Receptor amplification or capture employed the immunoSEQ multiplex PCR assay. For the multiplex PCR, a mixture combining 60 forward primers for TCR Vbeta segments and 13 reverse primers for TCR Jbeta segments was used. A multiplex PCR assay on genomic DNA amplified the CDR3 region of rearranged TCR beta genes. Amplified TCR beta libraries were sequenced as 87-base-pair reads on the Illumina HiSeq System. In the authors' own workflow: In a later analysis, some 80 million unique TCR beta chains were counted across the roughly 700 repertoires, and roughly 11 million of these chains were shared by at least two donors. A nearest-neighbor algorithm error-corrected the raw reads and collapsed the reads into unique sequences, merging closely related sequences to remove PCR and sequencing errors. CDR3 sequences were aligned to IMGT reference sequences to assign V, D and J gene segments. For a sequence to be retained, at least a six-nucleotide match to both a V gene segment and a J gene segment was required. Rearrangements were called productive when the CDR3 lacked stop codons and stayed in frame with V and J; all others were non-productive. CDR3 was defined according to IMGT convention as the region running from the second conserved V-encoded cysteine to the conserved J-encoded phenylalanine. The earlier analysis of a few hundred of the donors excluded any sequence lacking an unambiguous match to a single V gene segment. An earlier analysis of approximately 590 of the donors called V segments functional above 56.7% productive rearrangements and segregating when the between-donor standard deviation exceeded 5%. A statistical classification framework was developed to diagnose cytomegalovirus status using the catalog of TCR beta chain sequences. In a later analysis, TCR nucleotide sequences were compared against IMGT/GENE-DB human TR gene sequences so that V and J genes could be assigned. The TCRdist pipeline was used in a later analysis to assign CDR3 sequences and most-parsimonious VDJ recombination scenarios. In a later analysis, each TCR beta chain was defined by its CDR3 amino acid sequence together with its V-gene family, and reads lacking a unique V-gene family were excluded. A later analysis removed several hundred highly shared, low-generation-probability nucleotide sequences to deal with suspected cross-contamination and a sequencing artifact. A later analysis calculated a clonal expansion index for each public chain from normalized within-repertoire ranks of inferred template counts. A later analysis computed generation probabilities with a VDJ recombination model fitted to out-of-frame rearrangements, and checked the results against IGoR. In a later analysis, hypergeometric tests were used to score TCR-TCR, TCR-HLA and TCR-CMV co-occurrence, with a repertoire-size bias correction applied to TCR pairs. A later analysis estimated false discovery rates by permuting HLA or CMV assignments 20 times. In a later analysis, co-occurring TCRs were grouped with DBSCAN, and TCRdist sequence similarity was added when clustering was performed within HLA-allele-positive subsets. For co-occurrence clustering, repertoires with fewer than 30,000 or more than 120,000 public chains were excluded, along with five repertoires with anomalous nucleotide sharing. The source is immuneACCESS, and TCRdb retained only in-frame sequences with V and J called. Part of the clones is not carried over; for the studies checked, unresolved V genes explain less than half of this, and the remainder is unexplained. The V and J calls and the clone size are those of that table, but D and trimming were determined from the DNA. In this sample the table shows around 150,000 clones, just under 85% of which occur a single time. Around 4.1% of the sample goes to the ten largest clones.

The cohort was made up of about 610 healthy bone marrow donors. Cohort members were all nominally healthy when sampled, although unrecorded immune exposures were likely present. The donor was CMV seropositive and was included in the group of about 290 seropositive cohort members. Each donor provided a peripheral blood sample, and peripheral blood mononuclear cells were used for TCR beta sequencing. The Qiagen DNeasy Blood Extraction Kit was used to extract genomic DNA from the blood cell samples. With respect to this clone: Its antigen is not yet known. Nothing much larger sits one base from this clone, and base qualities are not available.

V is trimmed back by 3 bases and J by 7 bases, and the junction contains 10 bases that no gene match accounts for. The CDR3 runs 16 residues from the cysteine to the phenylalanine. Only the CDR3 DNA stays, 48 bases, in frame from base 1. The germline V gene yields KGHSH for CDR1 and LQKENI for CDR2. The chain is made from TRBV18 and TRBJ2-1; the central 9 bases match TRBD1. The source of this sequence is a man in his forties in good health and CMV-seropositive. Sample: PBMCs. The base sequence is TGTGCCAGCTCACCTCTCTTGGACAGGGGCGGGAATGAGCAGTTCTTC. This gives the protein CASSPLLDRGGNEQFF.